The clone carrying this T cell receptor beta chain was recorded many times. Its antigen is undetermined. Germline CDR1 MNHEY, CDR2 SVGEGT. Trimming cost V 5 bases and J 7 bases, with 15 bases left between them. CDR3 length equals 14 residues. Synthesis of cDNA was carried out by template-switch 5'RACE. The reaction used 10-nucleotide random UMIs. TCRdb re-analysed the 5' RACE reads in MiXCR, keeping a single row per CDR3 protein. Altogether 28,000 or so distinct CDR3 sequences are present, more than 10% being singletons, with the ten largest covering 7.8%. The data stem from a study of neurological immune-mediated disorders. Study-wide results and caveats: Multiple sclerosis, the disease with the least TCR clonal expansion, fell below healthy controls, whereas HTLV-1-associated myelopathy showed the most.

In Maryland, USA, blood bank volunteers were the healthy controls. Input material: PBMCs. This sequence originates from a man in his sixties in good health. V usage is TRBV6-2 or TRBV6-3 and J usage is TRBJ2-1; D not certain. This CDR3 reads CASSPFRTPNEQFF. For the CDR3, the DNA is TGTGCCAGCAGTCCATTTCGGACGCCTAATGAGCAGTTCTTC.